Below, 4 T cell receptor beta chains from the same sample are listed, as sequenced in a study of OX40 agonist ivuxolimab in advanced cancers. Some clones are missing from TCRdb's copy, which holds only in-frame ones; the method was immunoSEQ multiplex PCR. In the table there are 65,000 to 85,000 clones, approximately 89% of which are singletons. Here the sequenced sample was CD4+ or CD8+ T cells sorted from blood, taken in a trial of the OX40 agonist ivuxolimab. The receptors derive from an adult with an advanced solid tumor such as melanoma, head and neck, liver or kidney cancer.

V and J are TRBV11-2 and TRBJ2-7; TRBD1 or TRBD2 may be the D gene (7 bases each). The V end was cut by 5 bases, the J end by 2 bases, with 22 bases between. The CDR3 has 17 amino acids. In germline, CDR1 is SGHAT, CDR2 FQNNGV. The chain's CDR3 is CASSPGTAGRRTYEQYF. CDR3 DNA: TGTGCCAGCAGCCCCGGGACAGCGGGACGACGAACCTACGAGCAGTACTTC.

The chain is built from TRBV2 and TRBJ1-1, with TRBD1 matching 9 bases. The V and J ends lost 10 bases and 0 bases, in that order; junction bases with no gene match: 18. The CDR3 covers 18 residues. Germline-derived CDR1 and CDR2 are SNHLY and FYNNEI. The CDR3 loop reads CANYGTGIDYPMNTEAFF. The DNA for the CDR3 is TGTGCCAACTACGGGACAGGGATTGACTACCCCATGAACACTGAAGCTTTCTTT.

CDR3: CASSSPDSGSSYNSPLHF. The DNA for the CDR3 is TGTGCCAGCAGCTCCCCCGATAGTGGGAGCTCCTATAATTCACCCCTCCACTTT. The gene calls are TRBV7-9 and TRBJ1-6, with D hard to call. CDR1 is SEHNR, CDR2 FQNEAQ, per germline (reference sequence). CDR3 length equals 18 residues. V was pared by 4 bases and J by 0 bases, with 16 bases between.

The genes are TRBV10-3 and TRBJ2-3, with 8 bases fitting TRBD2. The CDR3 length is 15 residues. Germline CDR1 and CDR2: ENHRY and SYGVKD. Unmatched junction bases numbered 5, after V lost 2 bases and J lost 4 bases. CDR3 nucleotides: TGTGCCATCAGTGAGCCAGCGGGAGCGGCAGATACGCAGTATTTT. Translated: CAISEPAGAADTQYF.